This T cell receptor (beta chain) was captured by sequencing in a study of monozygotic twins with inflammatory bowel disease. Points from the study as a whole: It was in IBD patients that TCRbeta diversity (inverse Simpson) was lower than in healthy co-twins. Repertoire similarity did not differ between concordant and discordant twins, perhaps due to limited power. Especially with disease activity, IBD patients shared fewer clonotypes with others than healthy twins did.

Researchers collected about 2.5 ml of blood per donor. TCRdb re-analyzed the 5' RACE reads; it lists each CDR3 protein once, without DNA. The sample features more than 300,000 distinct CDR3 sequences, with just over 2.5% in its top ten. Points on this clonotype: Antigen unknown.

The CDR3 is 14 amino acids. Germline lookup yields CDR1 SGDLS and CDR2 YYNGEE. Material for sequencing was blood. This clonotype originated in a human donor with ulcerative colitis or Crohn's disease, or a healthy co-twin of an affected twin (not recorded which). The chain recombines TRBV9 with TRBJ2-3. CDR3 residues: CASSALLTPDTQYF.